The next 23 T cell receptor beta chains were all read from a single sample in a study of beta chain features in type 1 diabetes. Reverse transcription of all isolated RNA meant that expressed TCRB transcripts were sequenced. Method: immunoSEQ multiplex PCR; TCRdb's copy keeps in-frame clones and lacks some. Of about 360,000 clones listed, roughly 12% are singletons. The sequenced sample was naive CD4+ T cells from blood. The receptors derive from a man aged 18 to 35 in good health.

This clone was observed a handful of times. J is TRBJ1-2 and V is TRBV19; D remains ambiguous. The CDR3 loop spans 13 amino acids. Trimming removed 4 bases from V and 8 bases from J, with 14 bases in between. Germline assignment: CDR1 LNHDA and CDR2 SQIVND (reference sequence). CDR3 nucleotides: TGTGCCAGTAGTACCCGGACTCGAGGAGGCTACACCTTC. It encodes CASSTRTRGGYTF.

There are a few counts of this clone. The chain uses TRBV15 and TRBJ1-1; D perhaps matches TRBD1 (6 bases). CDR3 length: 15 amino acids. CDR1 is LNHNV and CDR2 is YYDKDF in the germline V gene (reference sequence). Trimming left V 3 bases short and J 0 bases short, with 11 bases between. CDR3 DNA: TGTGCCACCAGCAGTAGGACAGCTATGAACACTGAAGCTTTCTTT. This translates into CATSSRTAMNTEAFF.

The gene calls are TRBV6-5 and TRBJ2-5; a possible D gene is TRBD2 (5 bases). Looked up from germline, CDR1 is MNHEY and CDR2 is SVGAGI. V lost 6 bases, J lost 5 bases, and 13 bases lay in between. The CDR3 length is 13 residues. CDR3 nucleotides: TGTGCCAGCAGCGGAACTAGGCGTGAGACCCAGTACTTC. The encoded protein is CASSGTRRETQYF.

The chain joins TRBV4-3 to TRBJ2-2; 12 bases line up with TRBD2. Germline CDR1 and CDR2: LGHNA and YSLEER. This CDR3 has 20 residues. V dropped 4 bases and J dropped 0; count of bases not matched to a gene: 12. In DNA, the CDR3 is TGCGCCAGCAGCCCCCGCCTAGCGGGGGGGCCCGTGACGAACACCGGGGAGCTGTTTTTT. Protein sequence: CASSPRLAGGPVTNTGELFF.

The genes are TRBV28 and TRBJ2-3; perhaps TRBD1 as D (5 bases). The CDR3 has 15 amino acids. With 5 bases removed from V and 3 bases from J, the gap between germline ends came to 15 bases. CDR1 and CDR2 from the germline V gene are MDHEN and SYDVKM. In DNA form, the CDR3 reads TGTGCCAGCAGTCAGGGCACACCTTATACAGATACGCAGTATTTT. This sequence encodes CASSQGTPYTDTQYF.

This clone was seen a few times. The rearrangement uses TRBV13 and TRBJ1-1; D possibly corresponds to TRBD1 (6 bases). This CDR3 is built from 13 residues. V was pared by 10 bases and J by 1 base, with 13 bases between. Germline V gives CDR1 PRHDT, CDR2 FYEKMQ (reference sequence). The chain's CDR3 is CATPTGPNTEAFF. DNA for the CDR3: TGTGCCACCCCGACAGGACCGAACACTGAAGCTTTCTTT.

The chain's CDR3 is CASRLHRTGPFSSRTDTQYF. The CDR3 bases are TGTGCCAGCAGGCTTCACAGGACAGGGCCATTTAGTTCACGGACAGATACGCAGTATTTT. The genes are TRBV28 and TRBJ2-3, with TRBD1 matching 8 bases. The ends lost 6 bases at V and 3 bases at J; junction bases unmatched: 23. The CDR3 covers 20 residues. Germline V gives CDR1 MDHEN, CDR2 SYDVKM.

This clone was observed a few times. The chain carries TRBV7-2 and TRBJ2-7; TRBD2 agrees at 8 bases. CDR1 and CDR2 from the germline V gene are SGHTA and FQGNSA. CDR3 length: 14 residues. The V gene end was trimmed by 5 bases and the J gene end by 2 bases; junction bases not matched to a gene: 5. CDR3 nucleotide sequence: TGTGCCAGCAGCCCCCCGGGAGGGCCCTACGAGCAGTACTTC. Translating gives CASSPPGGPYEQYF.

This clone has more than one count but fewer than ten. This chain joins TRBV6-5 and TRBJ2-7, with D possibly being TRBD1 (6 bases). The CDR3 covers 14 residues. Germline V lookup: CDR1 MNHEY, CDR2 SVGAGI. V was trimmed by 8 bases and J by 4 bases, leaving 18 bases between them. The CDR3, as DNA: TGTGCCAGCTCGTTGGGTATCCAGGGGTACGAGCAGTACTTC. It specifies CASSLGIQGYEQYF.

CDR3 nucleotide sequence: TGTGCCTGGAGTAGCAAGCAGGGGGCTGCTAATGAAAAACTGTTTTTT. Residues: CAWSSKQGAANEKLFF. The chain couples TRBV30 to TRBJ1-4, with 8 bases identical to TRBD1. V dropped 2 bases and J dropped 3; count of bases not matched to a gene: 8. Germline lookup yields CDR1 GTSNPN and CDR2 SVGIG (reference sequence). This CDR3 contains 16 residues.

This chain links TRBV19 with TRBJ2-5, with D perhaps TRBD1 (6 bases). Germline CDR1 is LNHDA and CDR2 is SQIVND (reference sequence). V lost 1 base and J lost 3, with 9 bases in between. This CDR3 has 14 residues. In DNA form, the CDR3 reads TGTGCCAGTAGTATAGTATCAGGGGAAGAGACCCAGTACTTC. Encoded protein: CASSIVSGEETQYF.

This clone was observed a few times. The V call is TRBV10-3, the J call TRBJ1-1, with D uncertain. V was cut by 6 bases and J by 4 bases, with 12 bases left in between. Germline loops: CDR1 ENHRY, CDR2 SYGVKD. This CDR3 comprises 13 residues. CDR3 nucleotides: TGTGCCATCAGCCCTAGACTCCGCACTGAAGCTTTCTTT. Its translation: CAISPRLRTEAFF.

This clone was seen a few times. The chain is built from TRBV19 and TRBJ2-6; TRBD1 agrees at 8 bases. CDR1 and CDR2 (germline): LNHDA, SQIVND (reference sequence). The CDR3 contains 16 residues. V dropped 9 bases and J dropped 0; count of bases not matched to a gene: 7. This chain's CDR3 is CASLPGGLSGANVLTF. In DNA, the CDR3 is TGTGCCAGCCTCCCAGGGGGCCTCTCTGGGGCCAACGTCCTGACTTTC.

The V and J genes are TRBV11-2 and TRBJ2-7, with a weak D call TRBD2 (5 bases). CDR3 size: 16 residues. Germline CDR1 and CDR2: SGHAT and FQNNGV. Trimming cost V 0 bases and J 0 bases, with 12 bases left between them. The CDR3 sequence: CASSLERGGRSYEQYF. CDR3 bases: TGTGCCAGCAGCTTAGAAAGAGGCGGGCGCTCCTACGAGCAGTACTTC.

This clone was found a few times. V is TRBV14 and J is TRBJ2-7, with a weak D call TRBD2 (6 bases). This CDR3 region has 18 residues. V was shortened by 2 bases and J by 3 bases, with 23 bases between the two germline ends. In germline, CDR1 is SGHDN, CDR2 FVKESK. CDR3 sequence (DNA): TGTGCCAGCAGCCAAACCGGACTATGGGCGCAGATAAACTACGAGCAGTACTTC. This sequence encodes CASSQTGLWAQINYEQYF.

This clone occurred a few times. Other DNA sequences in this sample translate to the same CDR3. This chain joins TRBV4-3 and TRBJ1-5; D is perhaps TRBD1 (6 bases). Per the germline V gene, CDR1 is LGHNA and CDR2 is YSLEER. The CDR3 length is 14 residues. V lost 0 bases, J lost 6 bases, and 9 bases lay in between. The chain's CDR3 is CASSQDRGVQPQHF. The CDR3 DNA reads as TGCGCCAGCAGCCAAGACAGGGGCGTTCAGCCCCAGCATTTT.

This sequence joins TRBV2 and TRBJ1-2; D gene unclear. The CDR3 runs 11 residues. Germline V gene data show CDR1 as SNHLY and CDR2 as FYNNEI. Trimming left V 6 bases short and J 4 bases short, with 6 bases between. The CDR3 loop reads CASSLGYGYTF. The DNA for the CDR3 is TGTGCCAGCAGCCTAGGCTATGGCTACACCTTC.

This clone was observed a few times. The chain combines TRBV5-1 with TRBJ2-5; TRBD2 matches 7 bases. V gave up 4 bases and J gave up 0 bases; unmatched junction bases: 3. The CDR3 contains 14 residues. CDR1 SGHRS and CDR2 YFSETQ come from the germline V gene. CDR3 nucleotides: TGCGCCAGCAGCCTAACTAGCGACCAAGAGACCCAGTACTTC. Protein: CASSLTSDQETQYF. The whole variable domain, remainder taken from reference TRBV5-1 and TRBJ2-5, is KAGVTQTPRYLIKTRGQQVTLSCSPISGHRSVSWYQQTPGQGLQFLFEYFSETQRNKGNFPGRFSGRQFSNSRSEMNVSTLELGDSALYLCASSLTSDQETQYFGPGTRLLVL.

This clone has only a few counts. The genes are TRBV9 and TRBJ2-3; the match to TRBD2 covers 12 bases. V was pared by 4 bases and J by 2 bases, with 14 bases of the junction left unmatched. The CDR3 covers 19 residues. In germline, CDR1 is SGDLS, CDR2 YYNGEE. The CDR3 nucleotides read TGTGCCAGCAGCACCCCGGGACTAGCGGGTCCACTAACCACAGATACGCAGTATTTT. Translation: CASSTPGLAGPLTTDTQYF.

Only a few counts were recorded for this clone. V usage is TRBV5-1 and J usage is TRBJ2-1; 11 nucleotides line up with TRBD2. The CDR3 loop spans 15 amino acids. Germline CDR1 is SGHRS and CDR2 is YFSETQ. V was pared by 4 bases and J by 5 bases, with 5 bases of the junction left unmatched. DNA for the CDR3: TGCGCCAGCAGCCAACTGACTAGCGGGGACAATGAGCAGTTCTTC. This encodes CASSQLTSGDNEQFF.

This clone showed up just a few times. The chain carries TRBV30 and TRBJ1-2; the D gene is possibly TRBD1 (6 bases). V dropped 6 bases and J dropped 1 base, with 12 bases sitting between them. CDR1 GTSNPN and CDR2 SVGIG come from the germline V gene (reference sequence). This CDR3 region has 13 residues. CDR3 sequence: CACRRGFNYGYTF. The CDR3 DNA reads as TGTGCCTGCAGAAGGGGGTTTAACTATGGCTACACCTTC.

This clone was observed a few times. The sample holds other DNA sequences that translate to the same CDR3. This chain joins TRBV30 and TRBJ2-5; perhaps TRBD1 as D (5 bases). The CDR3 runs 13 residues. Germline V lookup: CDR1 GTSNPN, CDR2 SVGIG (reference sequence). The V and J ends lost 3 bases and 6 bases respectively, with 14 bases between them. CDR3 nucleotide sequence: TGTGCCTGGAGCCTCGGGCAGGGCCAGACCCAGTACTTC. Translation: CAWSLGQGQTQYF. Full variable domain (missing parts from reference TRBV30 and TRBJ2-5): SQTIHQWPATLVQPVGSPLSLECTVEGTSNPNLYWYRQAAGRGLQLLFYSVGIGQISSEVPQNLSASRPQDRQFILSSKKLLLSDSGFYLCAWSLGQGQTQYFGPGTRLLVL.

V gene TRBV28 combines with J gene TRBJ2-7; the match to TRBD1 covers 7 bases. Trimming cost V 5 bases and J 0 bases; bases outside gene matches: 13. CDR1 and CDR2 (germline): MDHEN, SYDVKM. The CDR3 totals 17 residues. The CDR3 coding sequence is TGTGCCAGCAGTCTAACACGAAGACAGGGAGACTCCTACGAGCAGTACTTC. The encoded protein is CASSLTRRQGDSYEQYF.